A selection of T cell receptor beta chains follows, all from one sample in a study of blood T cell repertoires in COVID-19. The protocol was immunoSEQ multiplex PCR, while the TCRdb copy is restricted to in-frame clones and leaves out a portion. The sample lists about 200,000 clones, about 86% occurring once. The sample consisted of PBMCs or T cells enriched from blood (not recorded which). All receptors come from a middle-aged woman in a cohort exposed to, infected with or recovered from COVID-19 (not recorded which). Both conserved end residues are part of each CDR3. Each record gives: V gene, J gene, D gene, clone size, CDR3 protein, CDR3 DNA. A D gene is named only where the DNA matches it firmly. The size entry is marked missing in some rows and otherwise reads once, few, many or a size class.

TRBV14	TRBJ2-1	TRBD2	.	CASSPLSASGHNEQFF	TGTGCCAGCAGCCCGTTAAGCGCTAGCGGGCACAATGAGCAGTTCTTC
TRBV6-1	TRBJ2-2	.	.	CASSEVGEVGELFF	TGTGCCAGCAGTGAAGTTGGGGAGGTAGGGGAGCTGTTTTTT
TRBV27	TRBJ1-1	.	.	CASSLFWGREGDTEAFF	TGTGCCAGCAGTTTATTTTGGGGCAGGGAAGGGGACACTGAAGCTTTCTTT
TRBV27	TRBJ1-3	.	.	CASSLKSGRRGSGNTIYF	TGTGCCAGCAGCCTAAAATCAGGCCGACGGGGCTCTGGAAACACCATATATTTT
TRBV5-3	TRBJ1-5	TRBD1	.	CARSAGQGVNQPQHF	TGTGCCAGAAGCGCTGGACAGGGCGTCAATCAGCCCCAGCATTTT
TRBV30	TRBJ1-6	TRBD1	.	CACTGASSYNSPLHF	TGTGCCTGTACAGGGGCGAGCTCCTATAATTCACCCCTCCACTTT
TRBV5-4	TRBJ1-1	TRBD1	.	CASSLVGQAPEAFF	TGTGCCAGCAGCTTGGTGGGACAGGCCCCTGAAGCTTTCTTT
TRBV27	TRBJ1-1	.	.	CASSFADSTEAFF	TGTGCCAGCAGTTTCGCAGACAGCACTGAAGCTTTCTTT
TRBV6-1	TRBJ2-7	.	.	CASSEIGQSSYEQYF	TGTGCCAGCAGTGAAATCGGACAGAGCTCCTACGAGCAGTACTTC
TRBV2	TRBJ1-3	.	.	CASSEAPGGNTIYF	TGTGCCAGCAGTGAAGCGCCGGGGGGAAACACCATATATTTT
TRBV7-2	TRBJ2-2	TRBD1	.	CASSGQGWAGELFF	TGTGCCAGCAGCGGACAGGGATGGGCCGGGGAGCTGTTTTTT
TRBV28	TRBJ1-5	.	.	CASTLHGGPNQPQHF	TGTGCCAGCACCCTCCATGGGGGCCCCAATCAGCCCCAGCATTTT
TRBV7-9	TRBJ2-7	.	few	CASSLGTVYEQYF	TGTGCCAGCAGCTTAGGGACAGTCTACGAGCAGTACTTC
TRBV6-1	TRBJ1-3	.	.	CASSEGRFTSGNTIYF	TGTGCCAGCAGTGAAGGGAGGTTCACCTCTGGAAACACCATATATTTT
TRBV6-5	TRBJ1-1	.	.	CAVKRSPNTEAFF	TGTGCCGTGAAGAGGAGTCCGAACACTGAAGCTTTCTTT
TRBV5-8	TRBJ2-7	TRBD1	.	CASSLAARGRSYEQYF	TGTGCCAGCAGCTTGGCCGCCAGGGGGCGATCCTACGAGCAGTACTTC
TRBV18	TRBJ2-1	.	.	CASSPLGGAAHSYNEQFF	TGTGCCAGCTCACCACTTGGAGGGGCGGCTCATTCCTACAATGAGCAGTTCTTC
TRBV20-1	TRBJ2-1	.	.	CSARVGNEQFF	TGCAGTGCTAGAGTCGGGAATGAGCAGTTCTTC
TRBV4-3	TRBJ2-1	TRBD2	.	CASSRRTSGSNEQFF	TGCGCCAGCAGCCGCAGGACTAGCGGGAGCAATGAGCAGTTCTTC
TRBV30	TRBJ2-1	.	.	CAWSTPAAEQFF	TGTGCCTGGAGTACGCCCGCGGCAGAGCAGTTCTTC
TRBV4-1	TRBJ2-1	TRBD2	.	CASSLMGLAGGASYNEQFF	TGCGCCAGCAGCCTCATGGGACTAGCGGGAGGTGCCTCCTACAATGAGCAGTTCTTC
TRBV4-1	TRBJ1-5	.	.	CASSQDRFPDRGNQPQHF	TGCGCCAGCAGCCAAGATCGTTTCCCGGACAGAGGCAATCAGCCCCAGCATTTT